This TCR beta chain was identified during a study of cytomegalovirus exposure and HLA in healthy donors. Germline CDR1 reads GTSNPN; CDR2 reads SVGIG (reference sequence). The J segment lost 2 bases and the V segment lost 2 bases, leaving 8 bases of the junction unmatched. This CDR3 region has 15 residues. PCR employed 60 Vbeta and 13 Jbeta primers. Produced via immunoSEQ multiplex PCR; TCRdb's table is partial and in-frame only. The sample shows approximately 68,000 clones, around 72% of them seen only once. The sequence was obtained from a woman aged 25 to 39 in good health and CMV-seropositive. The gene calls are TRBV30 and TRBJ2-5, with TRBD1 matching 7 bases. The sample consisted of PBMCs. For the CDR3, the DNA is TGTGCCTGGAGTACCGGGACAGATCAACAAGAGACCCAGTACTTC. Its translation is CAWSTGTDQQETQYF.